This paragraph covers one T cell receptor (beta chain) sequence. The data originate from a study of blood T cell repertoires in COVID-19. Study context: Acute and convalescent COVID-19 samples came from the United States, Italy and Spain. T cells, B-cell-depleted T cells, or PBMCs supplied cDNA or gDNA.

This CDR3 comprises 16 residues. The V segment lost 4 bases and the J segment 6 bases; nucleotides outside the gene matches: 9. Germline CDR1 is SGHVS and CDR2 is FNYEAQ. How the authors handled the data: Researchers report that nucleated cell counts were estimated from reference gene primer amplification. This table comes from immunoSEQ multiplex PCR, and its TCRdb copy is limited to in-frame clones, with some not included. The V and J calls and clone size come from that table; D and trimming were worked out from the DNA. This sample has roughly 130,000 clones; approximately 81% occur once, and the top ten carry around 13%.

The genes are TRBV7-6 and TRBJ2-2, with 9 bases lining up with TRBD2. This receptor was identified in a young woman who had recovered from COVID-19. Source material: peripheral blood. CDR3 in amino acids: CASSSIAGVGSGELFF. The CDR3 bases are TGTGCCAGCAGCTCAATAGCGGGAGTAGGTTCCGGGGAGCTGTTTTTT.